These 6 T cell receptor beta chains were all obtained from the same sample, sequenced in a study of blood T cell repertoires in COVID-19. The data were produced by immunoSEQ multiplex PCR, yet TCRdb's version contains in-frame clones alone and is incomplete. The sample shows some 160,000 clones, more than 70% of them seen only once. Sequenced material: peripheral blood. These receptors were obtained from a woman between 50 and 59 years old with acute or convalescent COVID-19.

This rearrangement joins TRBV12-3 or TRBV12-4 to TRBJ1-5, with D possibly being TRBD1 (5 bases). The CDR3 is 13 amino acids. V shed 3 bases and J shed 6 bases, with 9 bases lying between them. CDR3 DNA: TGTGCCAGCAGTTTGGAGGGACCTCAGCCCCAGCATTTT. It codes for CASSLEGPQPQHF.

The J gene is TRBJ1-5, the V gene TRBV30, with D hard to call. Trimming stripped 0 bases from V and 2 bases from J, with 5 bases between. The CDR3 runs 13 residues. The V gene's germline CDR1 is GTSNPN and CDR2 SVGIG (reference sequence). DNA for the CDR3: TGTGCCTGGAGTGTAGCCCGCAATCAGCCCCAGCATTTT. It codes for CAWSVARNQPQHF.

V gene TRBV5-1 combines with J gene TRBJ2-5; D possibly corresponds to TRBD2 (5 bases). The germline V and J ends were trimmed by 4 bases and 5 bases, with 15 bases remaining between them. This CDR3 has 14 amino acids. Per the germline V gene, CDR1 is SGHRS and CDR2 is YFSETQ. Here the CDR3 DNA reads TGCGCCAGCAGCGGACCAGGAGCGGACGAGACCCAGTACTTC. Its translation: CASSGPGADETQYF.

The chain uses TRBV2 and TRBJ1-4; weak D call: TRBD1 (6 bases). Germline CDR1 reads SNHLY; CDR2 reads FYNNEI. V lost 8 bases, J lost 8 bases, and 9 bases lay in between. The CDR3 is 11 amino acids. As DNA, the CDR3 is TGTGCCAGCGGGACACCCGAAAAACTGTTTTTT. Protein: CASGTPEKLFF.

This chain joins TRBV7-6 and TRBJ1-6; no clear D gene. The CDR3 is made up of 15 amino acids. V was shortened by 5 bases and J by 7 bases, with 15 bases between the two germline ends. Germline lookup yields CDR1 SGHVS and CDR2 FNYEAQ. For the CDR3, the DNA is TGTGCCAGCAGCCGCCGACGGGGAGAGAATTCACCCCTCCACTTT. This codes for CASSRRRGENSPLHF. The entire variable domain, with the rest obtained from reference TRBV7-6 and TRBJ1-6, is as follows: GAGVSQSPRYKVTKRGQDVALRCDPISGHVSLYWYRQALGQGPEFLTYFNYEAQQDKSGLPNDRFSAERPEGSISTLTIQRTEQRDSAMYRCASSRRRGENSPLHFGNGTRLTVT.

The rearrangement joins TRBV30 to TRBJ2-7, with a weak D call TRBD2 (6 bases). There are 14 residues in the CDR3. Trimming took off 0 bases at V and 3 bases at J, with 12 bases between the two ends. Per the germline V gene, CDR1 is GTSNPN and CDR2 is SVGIG (reference sequence). In nucleotides, the CDR3 is TGTGCCTGGAGTGTACTACCGCGGGGCTACGAGCAGTACTTC. This codes for CAWSVLPRGYEQYF.